This TCR beta chain was captured in a study of blood T cell repertoires in COVID-19. The overall study: Acute and convalescent COVID-19 specimens originated in the United States, Italy and Spain. T cells, B-cell-depleted T cells, or PBMCs provided the cDNA or gDNA that served as material.

Cohorts were determined from participant-reported clinical history. Cohort 3 donors were reported recovered after two negative PCRs, clearance, or symptom resolution. Trimming cost V 2 bases and J 4 bases, with 11 bases left between them. This CDR3 has 14 amino acids. In germline, CDR1 is SEHNR, CDR2 FQNEAQ (reference sequence). Repertoires were generated with immunoSEQ multiplex PCR, while TCRdb's copy carries only in-frame clones and drops some. The sample holds around 250,000 clones; 65% to 90% are singletons and the top ten take 15%. The TCR originated in a man between 18 and 29 years old who had recovered from COVID-19. Sequenced material: PBMCs or T cells enriched from blood (not recorded which). The V call is TRBV7-9, the J call TRBJ1-1, with TRBD1 as a possible D gene (5 bases). CDR3 sequence (DNA): TGTGCCAGCAGCTTAATTTCCGGGGGCACTGAAGCTTTCTTT. This encodes CASSLISGGTEAFF.